This T cell receptor beta chain was documented in a study of cytomegalovirus exposure and HLA in healthy donors. This CDR3 has 15 amino acids. Germline-derived CDR1 and CDR2 are SEHNR and FQNEAQ (reference sequence). The V gene end was trimmed by 1 base and the J gene end by 2 bases; junction bases not matched to a gene: 2. Primers for the PCR totalled 60 Vbeta and 13 Jbeta. Repertoires were generated with immunoSEQ multiplex PCR, while TCRdb's copy carries only in-frame clones and drops some. The data hold approximately 70,000 clones, with over 70% observed a single time. The J gene is TRBJ2-3, the V gene TRBV7-9; TRBD1 agrees at 8 bases. Sequencing used PBMCs. This TCR was recovered from a man aged 55 to 70 in good health and CMV-seropositive. CDR3 in amino acids: CASSLGQGATDTQYF. The CDR3 nucleotides read TGTGCCAGCAGCTTAGGGCAGGGGGCCACAGATACGCAGTATTTT. Full variable domain (rest looked up from reference TRBV7-9 and TRBJ2-3): DTGVSQNPRHKITKRGQNVTFRCDPISEHNRLYWYRQTLGQGPEFLTYFQNEAQLEKSRLLSDRFSAERPKGSFSTLEIQRTEQGDSAMYLCASSLGQGATDTQYFGPGTRLTVL.